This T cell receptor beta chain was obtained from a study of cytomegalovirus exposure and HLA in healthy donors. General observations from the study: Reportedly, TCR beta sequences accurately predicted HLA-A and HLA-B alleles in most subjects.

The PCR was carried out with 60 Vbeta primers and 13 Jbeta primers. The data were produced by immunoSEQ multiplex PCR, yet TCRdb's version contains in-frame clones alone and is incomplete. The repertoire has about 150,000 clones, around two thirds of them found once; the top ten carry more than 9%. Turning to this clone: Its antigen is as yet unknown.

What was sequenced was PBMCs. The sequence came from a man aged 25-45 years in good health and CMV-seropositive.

The CDR3 region is CASSLEGTSGRQLVGYNEQFF. The CDR3 DNA sequence: TGCGCCAGCAGCTTGGAAGGGACTAGCGGGAGACAGCTGGTGGGTTACAATGAGCAGTTCTTC. This chain joins TRBV5-1 and TRBJ2-1; 14 positions match TRBD2. The trim removed 0 bases at V and 4 bases at J, leaving 15 bases unmatched. Germline loops: CDR1 SGHRS, CDR2 YFSETQ. The CDR3 spans 21 residues.